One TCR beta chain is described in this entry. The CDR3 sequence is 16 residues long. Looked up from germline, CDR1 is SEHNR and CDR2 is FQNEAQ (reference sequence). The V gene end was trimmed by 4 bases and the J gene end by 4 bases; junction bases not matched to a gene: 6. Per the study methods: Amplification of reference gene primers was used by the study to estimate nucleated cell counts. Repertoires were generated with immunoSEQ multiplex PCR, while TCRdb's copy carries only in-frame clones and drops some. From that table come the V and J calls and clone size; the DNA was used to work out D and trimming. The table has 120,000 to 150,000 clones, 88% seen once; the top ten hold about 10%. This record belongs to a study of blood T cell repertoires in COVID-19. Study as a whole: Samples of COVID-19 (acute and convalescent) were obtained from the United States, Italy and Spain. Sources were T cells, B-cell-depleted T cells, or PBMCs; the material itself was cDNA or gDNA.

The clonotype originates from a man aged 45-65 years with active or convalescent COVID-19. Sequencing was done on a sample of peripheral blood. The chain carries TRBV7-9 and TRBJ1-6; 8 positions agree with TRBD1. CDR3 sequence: CASSSDRGRYNSPLHF. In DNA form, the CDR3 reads TGTGCCAGCAGCTCAGACAGGGGAAGGTATAATTCACCCCTCCACTTT.